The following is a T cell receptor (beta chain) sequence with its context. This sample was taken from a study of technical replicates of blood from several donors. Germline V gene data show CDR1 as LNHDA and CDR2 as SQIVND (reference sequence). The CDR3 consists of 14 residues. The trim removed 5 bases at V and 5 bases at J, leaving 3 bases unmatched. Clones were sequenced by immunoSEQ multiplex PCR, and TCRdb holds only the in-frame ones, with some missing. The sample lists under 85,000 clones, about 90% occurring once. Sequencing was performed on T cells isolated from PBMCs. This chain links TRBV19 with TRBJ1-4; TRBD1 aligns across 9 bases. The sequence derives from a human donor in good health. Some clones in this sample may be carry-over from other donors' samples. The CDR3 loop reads CASSVGTGNEKLFF. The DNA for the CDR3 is TGTGCCAGTAGTGTCGGGACAGGGAATGAAAAACTGTTTTTT.